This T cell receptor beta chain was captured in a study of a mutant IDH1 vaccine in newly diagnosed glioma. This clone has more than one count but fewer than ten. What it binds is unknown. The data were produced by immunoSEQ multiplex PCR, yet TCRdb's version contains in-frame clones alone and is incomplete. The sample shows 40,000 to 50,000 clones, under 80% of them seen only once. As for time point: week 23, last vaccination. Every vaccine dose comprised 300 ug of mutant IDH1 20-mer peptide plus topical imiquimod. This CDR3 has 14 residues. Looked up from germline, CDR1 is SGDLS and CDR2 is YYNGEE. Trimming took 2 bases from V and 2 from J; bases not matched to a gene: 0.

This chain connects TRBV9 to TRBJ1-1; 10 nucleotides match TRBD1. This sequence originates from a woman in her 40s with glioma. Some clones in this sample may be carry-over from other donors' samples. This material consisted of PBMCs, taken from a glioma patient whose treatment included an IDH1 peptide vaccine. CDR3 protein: CASSVTGGNTEAFF. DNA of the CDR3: TGTGCCAGCAGCGTGACAGGGGGCAACACTGAAGCTTTCTTT.